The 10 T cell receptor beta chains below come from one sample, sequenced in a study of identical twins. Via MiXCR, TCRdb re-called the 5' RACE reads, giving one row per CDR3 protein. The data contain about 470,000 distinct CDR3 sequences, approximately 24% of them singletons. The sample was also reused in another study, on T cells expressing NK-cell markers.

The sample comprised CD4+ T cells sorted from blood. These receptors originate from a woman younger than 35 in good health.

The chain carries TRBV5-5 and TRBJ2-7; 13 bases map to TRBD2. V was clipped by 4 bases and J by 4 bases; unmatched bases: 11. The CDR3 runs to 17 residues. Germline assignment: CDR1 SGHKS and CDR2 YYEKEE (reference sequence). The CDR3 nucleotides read TGTGCCAGCAGCGTTACCGGGACTAGCGGGATTTTTTACGAGCAGTACTTC. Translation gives CASSVTGTSGIFYEQYF.

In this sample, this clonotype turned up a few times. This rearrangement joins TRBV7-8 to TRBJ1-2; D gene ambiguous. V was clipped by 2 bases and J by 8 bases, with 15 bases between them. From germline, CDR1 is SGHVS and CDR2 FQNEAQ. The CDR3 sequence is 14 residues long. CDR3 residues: CASSLTLAPQGYTF. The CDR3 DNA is TGTGCCAGCAGCTTAACCCTAGCCCCACAGGGCTACACCTTC.

The CDR3 loop reads CASSFVKADHYNEQFF. The CDR3 DNA reads as TGTGCCAGCTCCTTTGTGAAGGCAGACCACTACAATGAGCAGTTCTTC. The gene calls are TRBV18 and TRBJ2-1; D is unresolved. Germline V lookup: CDR1 KGHSH, CDR2 LQKENI. The CDR3 runs to 16 residues. V was trimmed by 6 bases and J by 3 bases, leaving 18 bases between them.

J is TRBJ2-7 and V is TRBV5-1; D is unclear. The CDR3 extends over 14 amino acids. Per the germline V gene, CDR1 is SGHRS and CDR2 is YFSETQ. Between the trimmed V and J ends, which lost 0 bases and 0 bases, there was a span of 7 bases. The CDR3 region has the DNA TGCGCCAGCAGCTTGGGGGAAATCTCCTACGAGCAGTACTTC. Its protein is CASSLGEISYEQYF.

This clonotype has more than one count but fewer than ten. CDR3 residues: CSAQTSGYNEQFF. The CDR3 DNA follows: TGCAGTGCGCAGACTAGCGGTTACAATGAGCAGTTCTTC. The rearrangement joins TRBV20-1 to TRBJ2-1; 9 bases line up with TRBD2. Per germline, CDR1 DFQATT and CDR2 SNEGSKA (reference sequence). V lost 6 bases, J lost 4 bases, and 4 bases stayed unmatched. The CDR3 length is 13 residues.

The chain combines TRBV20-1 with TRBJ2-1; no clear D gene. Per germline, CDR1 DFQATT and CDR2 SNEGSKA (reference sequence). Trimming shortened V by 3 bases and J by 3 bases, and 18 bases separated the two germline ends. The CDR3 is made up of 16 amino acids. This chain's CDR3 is CSASETLRPLYNEQFF. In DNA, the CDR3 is TGCAGTGCTAGCGAGACTCTCCGGCCCCTCTACAATGAGCAGTTCTTC.

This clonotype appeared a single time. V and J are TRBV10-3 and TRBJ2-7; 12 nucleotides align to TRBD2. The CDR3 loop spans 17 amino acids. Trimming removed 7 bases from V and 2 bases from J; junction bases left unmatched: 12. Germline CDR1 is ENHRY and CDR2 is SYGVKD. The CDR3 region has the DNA TGTGCCATCACCCGACAGAAACTAGCGGGGGGTGCCTACGAGCAGTACTTC. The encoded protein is CAITRQKLAGGAYEQYF.

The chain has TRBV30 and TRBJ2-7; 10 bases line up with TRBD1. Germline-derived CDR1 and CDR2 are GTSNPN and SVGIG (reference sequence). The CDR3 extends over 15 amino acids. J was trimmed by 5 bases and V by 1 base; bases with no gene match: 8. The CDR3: CAWSADRGDWDEQYF. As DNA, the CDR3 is TGTGCCTGGAGTGCGGACAGGGGGGATTGGGACGAGCAGTACTTC.

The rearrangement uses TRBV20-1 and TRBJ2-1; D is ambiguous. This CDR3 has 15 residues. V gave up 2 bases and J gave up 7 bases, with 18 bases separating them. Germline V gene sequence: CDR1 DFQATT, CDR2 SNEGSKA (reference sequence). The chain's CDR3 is CSARSHGGPGNEQFF. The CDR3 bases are TGCAGTGCTAGATCACATGGTGGGCCCGGTAATGAGCAGTTCTTC.

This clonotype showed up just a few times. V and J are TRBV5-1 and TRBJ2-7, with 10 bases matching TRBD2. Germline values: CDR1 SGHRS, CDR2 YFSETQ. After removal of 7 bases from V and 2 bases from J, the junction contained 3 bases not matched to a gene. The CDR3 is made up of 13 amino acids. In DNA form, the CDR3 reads TGCGCCAGCCGCGGACTAGCGGCCTACGAGCAGTACTTC. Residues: CASRGLAAYEQYF.